Detailed here is one T cell receptor (beta chain). Trimming left V 7 bases short and J 0 bases short, with 22 bases between. CDR1 and CDR2 (germline): MNHEY, SMNVEV (reference sequence). CDR3 size: 17 residues. This entry belongs to a study of control samples from healthy donors and cancer patients. TCRdb keeps only in-frame clones here, not all; method: immunoSEQ multiplex PCR. The data contain some 150,000 clones, just over 90% of them singletons. The chain uses TRBV27 and TRBJ2-7, with a weak D call TRBD1 (5 bases). This receptor was taken from a woman aged 55-70 years in good health. The material sequenced was blood. DNA for the CDR3: TGTGCCAGCAACACCCCTAAGTCAGGGCTTAGCTCCTACGAGCAGTACTTC. This codes for CASNTPKSGLSSYEQYF.